The clone carrying this T cell receptor beta chain has a count of ten or more. With 5 bases removed from V and 1 base from J, the gap between germline ends came to 8 bases. Germline V gene data show CDR1 as SEHNR and CDR2 as FQNEAQ (reference sequence). The length of the CDR3 is 13 residues. The sample belongs to a study of shared clonotypes between healthy human individuals. Libraries were prepared by immunoSEQ multiplex PCR; TCRdb keeps only in-frame clonotypes and omits some of them. The sample records more than 200,000 clones, approximately 65% being singletons. The sequenced sample was memory CD4+ T cells sorted from blood. Subset denoted: CD45RA-negative fraction. This sequence was found in a man aged 25 to 45 in good health. The chain carries TRBV7-9 and TRBJ1-1; unclear D gene. This chain's CDR3 is CASSQVKNTEAFF. CDR3 nucleotide sequence: TGTGCCAGCAGCCAGGTAAAGAACACTGAAGCTTTCTTT.